The 10 T cell receptor beta chains below were found in one sample sequenced in a study of blood T cell repertoires in COVID-19. Profiled with immunoSEQ multiplex PCR; TCRdb holds only in-frame clones, not every one. This sample has 26,000 or so clones, with around nine tenths found just once. Sequences were obtained from peripheral blood. The receptors shown here come from a human donor in a cohort sampled during active COVID-19.

The chain uses TRBV21-1 and TRBJ2-1; the D call in the table, TRBD2, was not verified against the DNA. TRBV21-1 constitutes a pseudogene. The CDR3 runs 14 residues. In nucleotides, the CDR3 is TGTGCCAGCAAGAGGCGGGGGGTCCACAATGAGCAGTTCTTC. This sequence encodes CASKRRGVHNEQFF.

V is TRBV19 and J is TRBJ1-1; 8 nucleotides line up with TRBD1. Germline values: CDR1 LNHDA, CDR2 SQIVND (reference sequence). CDR3 size: 13 residues. The V segment lost 7 bases and the J segment 7 bases; nucleotides outside the gene matches: 8. Here the CDR3 reads CASNSQGAGEAFF. The CDR3 DNA reads as TGTGCCAGTAATTCCCAGGGGGCCGGTGAAGCTTTCTTT.

The rearrangement links TRBV3-1 (or the pseudogene TRBV3-2) to TRBJ2-5; the match to TRBD1 covers 7 bases. The trim removed 6 bases at V and 5 bases at J, leaving 6 bases unmatched. In germline, CDR1 is LGHDT, CDR2 YNNKEL (reference sequence). The CDR3 totals 13 residues. The CDR3 region has the DNA TGTGCCAGCAGTCCGGACAGGTTTGAGACCCAGTACTTC. Encoded protein: CASSPDRFETQYF.

This clone was observed a handful of times. V and J are TRBV18 and TRBJ2-7; 9 nucleotides match TRBD1. The CDR3 length is 16 residues. Trimming took 0 bases from V and 2 from J; bases not matched to a gene: 5. Germline V gives CDR1 KGHSH, CDR2 LQKENI. For the CDR3, the DNA is TGTGCCAGCTCACCACCAGGGACAGGGAGAACCTACGAGCAGTACTTC. Residues: CASSPPGTGRTYEQYF.

The chain joins TRBV6-2 or TRBV6-3 to TRBJ1-2; maybe TRBD1 (5 bases). CDR1 and CDR2 (germline): MNHEY, SVGEGT. Trimming took off 4 bases at V and 3 bases at J, with 12 bases between the two ends. The CDR3 sequence is 14 residues long. The CDR3 sequence: CASSWGGKHYGYTF. The CDR3 DNA is TGTGCCAGCAGTTGGGGCGGAAAACACTATGGCTACACCTTC.

The chain recombines TRBV12-2 with TRBJ1-5; the table calls TRBD1, which could not be checked here. TRBV12-2 is a pseudogene segment. The CDR3 extends over 18 amino acids. Written as DNA, the CDR3 is TGTGCAAGTCGCTTCCAGGACAGTCTTTTTTATGACAATCAGCCCCAGCATTTT. Protein sequence: CASRFQDSLFYDNQPQHF.

The chain has TRBV9 and TRBJ1-6; perhaps TRBD1 as D (6 bases). Germline V gene data show CDR1 as SGDLS and CDR2 as YYNGEE. The CDR3 is made up of 15 amino acids. V was trimmed by 2 bases and J by 5 bases, leaving 11 bases between them. CDR3 bases: TGTGCCAGCAGCGTCGGACAGACCCATAATTCACCCCTCCACTTT. This sequence encodes CASSVGQTHNSPLHF.

This sequence joins TRBV15 and TRBJ2-1; 13 nucleotides match TRBD2. The CDR3 covers 17 residues. Germline V gene data show CDR1 as LNHNV and CDR2 as YYDKDF (reference sequence). V trimming: 0 bases; J trimming: 2 bases; junction bases outside the gene matches: 1. The CDR3 loop is CATSRDGTSGAYNEQFF. CDR3 coding DNA: TGTGCCACCAGCAGAGATGGGACTAGCGGGGCCTACAATGAGCAGTTCTTC.

The chain combines TRBV11-3 with TRBJ1-6, with 7 bases lining up with TRBD1. Trimming removed 3 bases from V and 8 bases from J; junction bases left unmatched: 7. From germline, CDR1 is SGHNT and CDR2 YENEEA. CDR3 size: 15 residues. The CDR3, as DNA: TGTGCCAGCAGCTTTAACCCTGACAGGGATTCACCCCTCCACTTT. This gives the protein CASSFNPDRDSPLHF.

The chain joins TRBV11-2 to TRBJ2-3; 12 bases map to TRBD2. The CDR3 length is 15 residues. CDR1 is SGHAT and CDR2 is FQNNGV in the germline V gene. The ends lost 1 base at V and 8 bases at J; junction bases unmatched: 4. DNA of the CDR3: TGTGCCAGCAGCTTAGGGACTAGCGGGATTGTTACGCAGTATTTT. Its translation is CASSLGTSGIVTQYF. The full variable domain, in which reference TRBV11-2 and TRBJ2-3 provide the parts outside the CDR3, is EAGVAQSPRYKIIEKRQSVAFWCNPISGHATLYWYQQILGQGPKLLIQFQNNGVVDDSQLPKDRFSAERLKGVDSTLKIQPAKLEDSAVYLCASSLGTSGIVTQYFGPGTRLTVL.